This TCR beta chain was captured in a study of neurological immune-mediated disorders. CDR3 length: 14 amino acids. The trim removed 4 bases at V and 8 bases at J, leaving 7 bases unmatched. The V gene's germline CDR1 is MNHEY and CDR2 SVGAGI. Study-wide points: Subjects shared no identical expanded-clone CDR3 amino acid sequences, suggesting private TCR-beta repertoires in all groups.

The team produced cDNA through 5'RACE using 10-nucleotide random UMIs. Over 170 million TCR-beta sequences from 15-18 subjects were obtained in each sequencing run. TCRdb re-called the 5' RACE reads through MiXCR, storing one row per CDR3 protein. The table has 110,000 or so distinct CDR3 sequences, about 3.2% seen once. This clonotype showed up just a few times. The antigen is not known. Material for sequencing was PBMCs. This TCR came from a woman aged 25 to 39 with multiple sclerosis. The chain joins TRBV6-5 to TRBJ1-5; 8 bases agree with TRBD1. Here the CDR3 DNA reads TGTGCCAGCAGTTTTACAGGGGGTGGAGAGCCCCAGCATTTT. Its translation is CASSFTGGGEPQHF.